The present T cell receptor (beta chain) was sequenced within a study of cytomegalovirus exposure and HLA in healthy donors. This CDR3 has 15 amino acids. Germline V gene data show CDR1 as MNHNS and CDR2 as SASEGT. With 3 bases removed from V and 2 bases from J, the gap between germline ends came to 13 bases. The PCR used 60 Vbeta and 13 Jbeta primers. TCRdb's table, derived via immunoSEQ multiplex PCR, lists solely in-frame clones and lacks some. The sample consists of roughly 220,000 clones, roughly 80% of them appearing once. Study-wide findings and caveats: A further, later analysis showed that HLA-associated TCR beta chains (compared with equally common others) were more clonally expanded. Reports credit the classifier with highly specific, highly sensitive diagnosis of cytomegalovirus status.

Comments on this clone: Antigen unknown.

The chain employs TRBV6-1 and TRBJ1-1, with D perhaps matching TRBD1 (6 bases). Sequenced material: PBMCs. The TCR comes from a woman between 40 and 55 years old in good health and CMV-seronegative. The CDR3: CASSDQGTPNTEAFF. The CDR3, as DNA: TGTGCCAGCAGTGATCAAGGGACACCCAACACTGAAGCTTTCTTT.